The rows below give T cell receptor beta chains drawn from one sample of a study of blood T cell repertoires in COVID-19. The table came from immunoSEQ multiplex PCR; TCRdb's copy has only in-frame clones and leaves some out. The table lists approximately 120,000 clones, approximately 85% of them singletons, with roughly 3% in the top ten. The sample comprised peripheral blood. These TCRs come from a woman older than 75 with COVID-19, enrolled during active disease. CDR3s include the opening cysteine and the closing phenylalanine or tryptophan. Fields, in order: J gene, V gene, D gene, clone size, CDR3 DNA, CDR3 protein. A D gene is named only where the DNA matches it firmly. Clone size appears in some rows only: once, few, many, or a class for an expanded clone.

TRBJ2-7 TRBV6-2/TRBV6-3 . . TGTGCCAGCAGTTTACTCTCCTACGAGCAGTACTTC CASSLLSYEQYF
TRBJ2-5 TRBV5-1 . . TGCGCCAGCAGCTTGGCCTTAGGGGGAGAGACCCAGTACTTC CASSLALGGETQYF
TRBJ1-1 TRBV7-2 TRBD1 . TGTGCCAGCAGCCAGGGACAGACGAAGACTGAAGCTTTCTTT CASSQGQTKTEAFF
TRBJ2-2 TRBV5-4 TRBD1 . TGTGCCAGTAGACCGGGGACAGGGGGTGCGACCGGGGAGCTGTTTTTT CASRPGTGGATGELFF
TRBJ1-1 TRBV2 TRBD1 . TGTGCCAGCAGTGGACAGGGAGACATGAACACTGAAGCTTTCTTT CASSGQGDMNTEAFF
TRBJ1-1 TRBV7-2 . . TGTGCCAGCAGCCCGTTTGGTGGAGTGGCTTTCTTT CASSPFGGVAFF
TRBJ2-1 TRBV18 . few TGTGCCAGCTCACCACTAACAGGGTTTGGAAGGAATGAGCAGTTCTTC CASSPLTGFGRNEQFF
TRBJ2-5 TRBV6-5 TRBD1 . TGTGCCAGCAGTACAGGGGGCCAAGAGACCCAGTACTTC CASSTGGQETQYF
TRBJ2-1 TRBV11-2 TRBD2 . TGTGCCAGCAAAGACACTAGCGGGAGCGGGGGTGAGCAGTTCTTC CASKDTSGSGGEQFF
TRBJ1-4 TRBV7-2 . . TGTGCCAGCAGCTTCGGTGAAAAACTGTTTTTT CASSFGEKLFF
TRBJ1-2 TRBV12-3/TRBV12-4 . . TGTGCCAGCAGTCCGACAGCCTATGGCTACACCTTC CASSPTAYGYTF